The clone carrying this T cell receptor (beta chain) was seen repeatedly, ten times or more. Per the germline V gene, CDR1 is SGDLS and CDR2 is YYNGEE. V trimming: 3 bases; J trimming: 0 bases; junction bases outside the gene matches: 2. This CDR3 comprises 15 residues. This specimen belongs to a study of CD8+CD57+ T cells in acquired aplastic anemia. Profiling that covered TCR beta VDJ and CDR3 relied on genomic DNA as its template. MiXCR was run by TCRdb on the reads, yielding one entry per CDR3 protein. The table records about 220,000 distinct CDR3 sequences, about 44% of them present only once. In patients chosen for sequencing, flow cytometry had shown CD8+CD57+ cell expansion. There were no patients without severe acquired aplastic anemia.

The TCR sequence derives from a human donor with aplastic anemia. The rearrangement uses TRBV9 and TRBJ2-1; 8 bases map to TRBD2. Sequenced sample: sorted CD4+, CD8+, or CD8+CD57+ T cells (not recorded which) from PBMCs. This CDR3 is CASSAREVSYNEQFF. In nucleotides, the CDR3 is TGTGCCAGCAGCGCGCGGGAGGTCTCCTACAATGAGCAGTTCTTC.